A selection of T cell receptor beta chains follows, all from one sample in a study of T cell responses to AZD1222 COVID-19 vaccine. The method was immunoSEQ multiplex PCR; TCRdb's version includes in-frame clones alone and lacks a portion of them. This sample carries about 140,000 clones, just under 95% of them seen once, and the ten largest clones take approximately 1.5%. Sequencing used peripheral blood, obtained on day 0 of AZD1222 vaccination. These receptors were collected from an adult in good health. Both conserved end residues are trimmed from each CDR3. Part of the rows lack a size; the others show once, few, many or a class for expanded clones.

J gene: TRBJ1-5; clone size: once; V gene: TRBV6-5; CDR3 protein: ATQGGNQPQH
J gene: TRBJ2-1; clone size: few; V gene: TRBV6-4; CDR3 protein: ASSADSHNEQF
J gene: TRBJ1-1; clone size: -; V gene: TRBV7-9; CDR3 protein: ASSRSSPEAF
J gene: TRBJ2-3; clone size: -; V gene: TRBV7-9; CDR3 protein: ASSPRLAGNKADTQY
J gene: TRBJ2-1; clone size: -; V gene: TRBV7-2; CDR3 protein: ASSSRTSGWGEQF
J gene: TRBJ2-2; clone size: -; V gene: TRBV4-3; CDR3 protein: ASSPSDLLAGGPTTGELF
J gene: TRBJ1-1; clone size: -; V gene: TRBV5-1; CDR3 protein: ASSLGGRKNTEAF
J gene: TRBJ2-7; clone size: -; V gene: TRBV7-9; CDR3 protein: ASSLARTGELTYEQY
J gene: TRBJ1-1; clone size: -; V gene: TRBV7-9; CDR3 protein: ASSLAEWRGYTEAF
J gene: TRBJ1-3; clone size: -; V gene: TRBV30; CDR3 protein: AWSMGQTGNTIY
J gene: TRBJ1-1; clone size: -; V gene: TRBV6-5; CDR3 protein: ASSVQGNTEAF
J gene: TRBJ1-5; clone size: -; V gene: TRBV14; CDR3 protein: ASSQGGGNQPQH
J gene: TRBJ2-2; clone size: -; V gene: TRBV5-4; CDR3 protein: ASSLDGVQNTGELF
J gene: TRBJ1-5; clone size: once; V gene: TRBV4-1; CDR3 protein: ASSQDMGKPQH
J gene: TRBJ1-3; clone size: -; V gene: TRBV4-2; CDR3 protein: ASSPGVGGNTIY
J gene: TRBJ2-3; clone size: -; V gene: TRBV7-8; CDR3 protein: ASSSDGADTQY
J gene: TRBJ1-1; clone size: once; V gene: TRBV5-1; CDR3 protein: ASSFNSPSALNPTGSF
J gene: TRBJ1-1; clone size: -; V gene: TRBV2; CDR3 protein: ASISQGALGSDTEAF
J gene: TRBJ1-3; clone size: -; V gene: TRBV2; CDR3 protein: ASSETVGNTIY
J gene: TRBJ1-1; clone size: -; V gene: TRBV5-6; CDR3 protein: ASSPIDRDTEAF
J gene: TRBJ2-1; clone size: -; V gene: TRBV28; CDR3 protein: ATSPLKLAGAPNEQF
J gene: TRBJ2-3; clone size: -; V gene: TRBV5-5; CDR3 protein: ASSLGQLSAGQDTQY
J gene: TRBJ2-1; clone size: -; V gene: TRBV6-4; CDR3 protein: ASSDSRGNRNEQF
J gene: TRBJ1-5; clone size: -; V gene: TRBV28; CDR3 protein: ASRPDGAGDQPQH
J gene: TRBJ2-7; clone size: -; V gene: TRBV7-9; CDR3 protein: ASSPKRIGTANYEQY
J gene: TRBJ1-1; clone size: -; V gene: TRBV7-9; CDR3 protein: ASSSTPGTGGTEAF
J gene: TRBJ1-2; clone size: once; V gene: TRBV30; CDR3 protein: AWGGANYGYT
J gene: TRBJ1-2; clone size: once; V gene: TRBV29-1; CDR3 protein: SALDRGHSYT
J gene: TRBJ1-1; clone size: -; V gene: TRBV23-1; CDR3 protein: ASSQSLDRNKNTEAF
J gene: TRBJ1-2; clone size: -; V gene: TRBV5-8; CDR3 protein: ASSLDSKDYGYT
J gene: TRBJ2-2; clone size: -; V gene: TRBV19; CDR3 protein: ASSIPGRAGELF
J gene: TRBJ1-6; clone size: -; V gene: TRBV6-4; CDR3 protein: ASSGLKAINSPLH
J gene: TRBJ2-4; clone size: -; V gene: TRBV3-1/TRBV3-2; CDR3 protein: ASSPLQAVAKNIQY
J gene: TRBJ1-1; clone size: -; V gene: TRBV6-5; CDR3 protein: ASSSRSGRTEAF
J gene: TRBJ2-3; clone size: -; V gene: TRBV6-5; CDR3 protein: ASTVWGEGTDTQY
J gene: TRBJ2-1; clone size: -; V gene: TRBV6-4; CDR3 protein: ASSLTSGLAGAQF
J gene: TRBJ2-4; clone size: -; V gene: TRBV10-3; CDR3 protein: AISDPTRTGNIQY
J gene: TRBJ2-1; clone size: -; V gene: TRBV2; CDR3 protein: ASRMDRVLDEQF
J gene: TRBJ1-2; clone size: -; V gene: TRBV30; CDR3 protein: AWSVFLAGPLSMATPGYT
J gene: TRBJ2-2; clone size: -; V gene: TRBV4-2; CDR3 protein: ASSQVRGGSSHTGELF
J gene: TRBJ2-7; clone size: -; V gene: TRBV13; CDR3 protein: ASSIPPGQGAYEQY
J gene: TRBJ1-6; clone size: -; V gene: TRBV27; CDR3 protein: ASSPGQVGIYNSPLH
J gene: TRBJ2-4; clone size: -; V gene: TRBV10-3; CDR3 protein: AISMGLAGDIQY
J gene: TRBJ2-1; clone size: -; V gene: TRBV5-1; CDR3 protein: ASSPTVLAGGGNEQF
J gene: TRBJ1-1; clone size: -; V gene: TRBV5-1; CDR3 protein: ASSFSNTEAF
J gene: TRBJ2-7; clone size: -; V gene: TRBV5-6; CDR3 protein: ASSLGVNYEQY
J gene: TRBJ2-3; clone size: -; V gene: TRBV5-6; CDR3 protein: ASSLGTAGTDTQY
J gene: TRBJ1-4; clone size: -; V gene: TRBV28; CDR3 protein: ASSLGGATNEKLF